This T cell receptor (beta chain) was observed in a study of blood T cell repertoires in COVID-19. Study-level background: Acute-phase and convalescent COVID-19 samples originated in the United States, Italy and Spain. Sources were T cells, B-cell-depleted T cells, or PBMCs; the material itself was cDNA or gDNA.

The CDR3 extends over 15 amino acids. V shed 5 bases and J 5 bases; nucleotides not matched to a gene: 5. Germline assignment: CDR1 KGHDR and CDR2 SFDVKD. Authors' analysis steps: Counts of nucleated cells, estimated from reference gene primer amplification, were obtained. Assay: immunoSEQ multiplex PCR; the TCRdb copy retains only in-frame clones and omits some. V, J and clone size derive from that table, while D and trimming were established from the DNA sequence. The data contain roughly 220,000 clones, around 84% of them singletons. Source material: peripheral blood. The chain joins TRBV24-1 to TRBJ2-5; 12 nucleotides align to TRBD1. The receptor was derived from a middle-aged woman who had recovered from COVID-19. CDR3 bases: TGTGCCACCAGTGGGGGGACAGGGGGCGCGGAGACCCAGTACTTC. Translating gives CATSGGTGGAETQYF.